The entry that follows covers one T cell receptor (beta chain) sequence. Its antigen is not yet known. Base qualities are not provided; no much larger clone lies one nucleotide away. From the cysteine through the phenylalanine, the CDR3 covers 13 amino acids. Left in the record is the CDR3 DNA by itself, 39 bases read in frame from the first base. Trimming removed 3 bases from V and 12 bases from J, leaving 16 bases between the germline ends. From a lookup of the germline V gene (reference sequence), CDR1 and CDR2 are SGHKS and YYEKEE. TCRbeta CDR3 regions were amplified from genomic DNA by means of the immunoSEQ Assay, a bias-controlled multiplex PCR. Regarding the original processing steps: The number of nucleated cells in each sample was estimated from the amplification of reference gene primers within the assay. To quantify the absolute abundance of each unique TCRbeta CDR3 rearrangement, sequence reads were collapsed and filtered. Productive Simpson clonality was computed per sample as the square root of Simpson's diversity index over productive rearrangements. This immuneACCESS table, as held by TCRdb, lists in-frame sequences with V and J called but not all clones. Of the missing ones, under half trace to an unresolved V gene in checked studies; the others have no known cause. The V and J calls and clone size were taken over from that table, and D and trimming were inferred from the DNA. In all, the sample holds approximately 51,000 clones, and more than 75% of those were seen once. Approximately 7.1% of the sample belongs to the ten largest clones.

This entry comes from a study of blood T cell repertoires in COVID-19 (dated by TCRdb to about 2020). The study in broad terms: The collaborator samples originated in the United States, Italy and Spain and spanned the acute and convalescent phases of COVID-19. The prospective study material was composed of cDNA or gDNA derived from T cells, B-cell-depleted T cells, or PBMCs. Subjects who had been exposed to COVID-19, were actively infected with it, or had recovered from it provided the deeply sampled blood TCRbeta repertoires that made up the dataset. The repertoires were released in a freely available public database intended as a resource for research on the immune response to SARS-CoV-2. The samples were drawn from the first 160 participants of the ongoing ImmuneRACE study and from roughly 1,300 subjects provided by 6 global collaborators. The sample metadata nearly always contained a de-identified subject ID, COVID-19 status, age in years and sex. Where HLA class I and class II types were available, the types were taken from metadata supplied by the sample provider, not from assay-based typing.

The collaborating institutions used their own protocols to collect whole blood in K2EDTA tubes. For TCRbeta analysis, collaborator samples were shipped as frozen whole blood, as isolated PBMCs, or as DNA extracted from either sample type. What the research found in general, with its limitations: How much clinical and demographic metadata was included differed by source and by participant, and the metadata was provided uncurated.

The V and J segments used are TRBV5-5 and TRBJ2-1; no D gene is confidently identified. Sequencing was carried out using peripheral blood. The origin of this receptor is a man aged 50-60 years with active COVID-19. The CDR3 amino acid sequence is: CASSSASLVSQFF. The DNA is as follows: TGTGCCAGCAGCTCCGCTTCCCTAGTTTCGCAGTTCTTC. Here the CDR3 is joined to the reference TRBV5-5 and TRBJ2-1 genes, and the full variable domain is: DAGVTQSPTHLIKTRGQQVTLRCSPISGHKSVSWYQQVLGQGPQFIFQYYEKEERGRGNFPDRFSARQFPNYSSELNVNALLLGDSALYLCASSSASLVSQFFGPGTRLTVL.